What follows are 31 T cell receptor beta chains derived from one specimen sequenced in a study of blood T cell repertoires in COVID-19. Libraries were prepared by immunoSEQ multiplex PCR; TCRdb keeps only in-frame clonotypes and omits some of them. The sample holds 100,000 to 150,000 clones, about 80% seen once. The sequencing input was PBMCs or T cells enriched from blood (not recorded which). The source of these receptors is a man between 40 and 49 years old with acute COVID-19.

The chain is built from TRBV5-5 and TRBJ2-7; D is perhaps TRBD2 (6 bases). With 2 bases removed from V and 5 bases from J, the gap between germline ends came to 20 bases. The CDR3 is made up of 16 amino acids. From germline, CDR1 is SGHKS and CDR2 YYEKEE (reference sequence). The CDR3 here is CASSFLWEAIPHEQYF. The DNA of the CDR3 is TGTGCCAGCAGCTTTCTCTGGGAGGCTATCCCCCACGAGCAGTACTTC. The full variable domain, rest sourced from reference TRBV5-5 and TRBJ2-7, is DAGVTQSPTHLIKTRGQQVTLRCSPISGHKSVSWYQQVLGQGPQFIFQYYEKEERGRGNFPDRFSARQFPNYSSELNVNALLLGDSALYLCASSFLWEAIPHEQYFGPGTRLTVT.

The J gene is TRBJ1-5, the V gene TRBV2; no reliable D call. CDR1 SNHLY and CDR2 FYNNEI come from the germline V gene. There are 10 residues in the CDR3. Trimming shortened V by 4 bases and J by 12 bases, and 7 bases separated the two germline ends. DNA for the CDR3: TGTGCCAGCAGTGGGCCAGTCCAGCATTTT. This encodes CASSGPVQHF.

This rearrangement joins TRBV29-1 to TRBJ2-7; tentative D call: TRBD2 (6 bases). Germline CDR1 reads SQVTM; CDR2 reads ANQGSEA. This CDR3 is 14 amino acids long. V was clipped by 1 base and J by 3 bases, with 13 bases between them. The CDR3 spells CSVEGGGTIYEQYF. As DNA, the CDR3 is TGCAGCGTTGAAGGGGGCGGGACGATCTACGAGCAGTACTTC.

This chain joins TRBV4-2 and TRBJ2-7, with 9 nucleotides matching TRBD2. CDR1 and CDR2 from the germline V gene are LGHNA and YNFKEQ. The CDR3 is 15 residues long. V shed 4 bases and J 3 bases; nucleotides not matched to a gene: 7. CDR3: CASSPPGGGDYEQYF. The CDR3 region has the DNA TGTGCCAGCAGCCCCCCCGGCGGGGGGGACTACGAGCAGTACTTC.

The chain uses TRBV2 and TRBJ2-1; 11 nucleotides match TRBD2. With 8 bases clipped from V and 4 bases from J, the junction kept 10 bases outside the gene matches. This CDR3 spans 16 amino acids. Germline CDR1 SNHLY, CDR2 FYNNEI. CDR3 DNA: TGTGCCAGCCGATCTACCGGGACTAGCGGTTACAATGAGCAGTTCTTC. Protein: CASRSTGTSGYNEQFF.

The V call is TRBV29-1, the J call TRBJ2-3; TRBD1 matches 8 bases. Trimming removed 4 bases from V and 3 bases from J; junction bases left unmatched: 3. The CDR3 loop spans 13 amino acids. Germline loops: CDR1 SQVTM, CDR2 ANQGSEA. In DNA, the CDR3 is TGCAGCGTTGGTGGACAGGGAACAGATACGCAGTATTTT. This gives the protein CSVGGQGTDTQYF.

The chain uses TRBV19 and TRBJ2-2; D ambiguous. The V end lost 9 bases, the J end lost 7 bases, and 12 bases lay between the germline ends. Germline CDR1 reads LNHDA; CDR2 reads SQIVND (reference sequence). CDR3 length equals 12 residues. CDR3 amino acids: CASTNSFGELFF. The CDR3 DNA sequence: TGTGCCAGCACCAACAGCTTCGGGGAGCTGTTTTTT.

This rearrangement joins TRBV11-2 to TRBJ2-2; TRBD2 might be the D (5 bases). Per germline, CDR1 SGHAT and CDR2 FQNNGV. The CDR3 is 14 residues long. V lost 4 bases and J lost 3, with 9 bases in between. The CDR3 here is CASSSVGDTGELFF. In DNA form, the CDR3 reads TGTGCCAGCAGCTCAGTGGGAGACACCGGGGAGCTGTTTTTT.

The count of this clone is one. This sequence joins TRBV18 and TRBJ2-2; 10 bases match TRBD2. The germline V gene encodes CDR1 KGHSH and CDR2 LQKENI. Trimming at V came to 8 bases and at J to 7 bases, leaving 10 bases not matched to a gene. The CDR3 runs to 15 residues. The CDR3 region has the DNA TGTGCCAGCGCTCAGCGGGAGGGCCGCGTCGGGGAGCTGTTTTTT. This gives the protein CASAQREGRVGELFF.

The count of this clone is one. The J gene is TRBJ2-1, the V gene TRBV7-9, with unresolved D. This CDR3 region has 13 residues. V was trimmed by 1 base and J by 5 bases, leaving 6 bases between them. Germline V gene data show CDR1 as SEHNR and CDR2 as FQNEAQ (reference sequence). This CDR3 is CASSLGRDNEQFF. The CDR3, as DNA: TGTGCCAGCAGCTTAGGACGGGACAATGAGCAGTTCTTC. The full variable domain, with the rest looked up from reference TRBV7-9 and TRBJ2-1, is DTGVSQNPRHKITKRGQNVTFRCDPISEHNRLYWYRQTLGQGPEFLTYFQNEAQLEKSRLLSDRFSAERPKGSFSTLEIQRTEQGDSAMYLCASSLGRDNEQFFGPGTRLTVL.

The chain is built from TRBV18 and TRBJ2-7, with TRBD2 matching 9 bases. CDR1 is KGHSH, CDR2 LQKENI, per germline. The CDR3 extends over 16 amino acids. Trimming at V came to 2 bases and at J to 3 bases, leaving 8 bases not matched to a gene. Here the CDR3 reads CASSPAQLAGIYEQYF. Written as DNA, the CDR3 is TGTGCCAGCTCACCAGCCCAGCTAGCGGGAATCTACGAGCAGTACTTC.

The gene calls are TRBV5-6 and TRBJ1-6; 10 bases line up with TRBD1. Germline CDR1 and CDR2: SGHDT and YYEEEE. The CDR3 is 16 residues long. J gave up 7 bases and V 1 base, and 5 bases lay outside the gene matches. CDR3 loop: CASSLPGTGDNSPLHF. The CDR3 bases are TGTGCCAGCAGCTTGCCCGGGACAGGGGACAATTCACCCCTCCACTTT. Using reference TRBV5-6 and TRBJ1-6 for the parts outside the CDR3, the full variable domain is DAGVTQSPTHLIKTRGQQVTLRCSPKSGHDTVSWYQQALGQGPQFIFQYYEEEERQRGNFPDRFSGHQFPNYSSELNVNALLLGDSALYLCASSLPGTGDNSPLHFGNGTRLTVT.

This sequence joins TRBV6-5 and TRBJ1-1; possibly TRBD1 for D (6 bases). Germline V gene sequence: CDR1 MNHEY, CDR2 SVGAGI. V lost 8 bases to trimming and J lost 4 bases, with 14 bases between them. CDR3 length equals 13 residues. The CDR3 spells CASSRGGPTEAFF. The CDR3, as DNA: TGTGCCAGCTCCCGGGGGGGGCCCACTGAAGCTTTCTTT.

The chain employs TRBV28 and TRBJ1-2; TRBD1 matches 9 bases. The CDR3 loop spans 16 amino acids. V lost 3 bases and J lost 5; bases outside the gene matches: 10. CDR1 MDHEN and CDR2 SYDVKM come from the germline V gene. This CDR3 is CASSFSGQGRTYGYTF. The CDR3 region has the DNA TGTGCCAGCAGTTTTTCGGGACAGGGAAGGACTTATGGCTACACCTTC.

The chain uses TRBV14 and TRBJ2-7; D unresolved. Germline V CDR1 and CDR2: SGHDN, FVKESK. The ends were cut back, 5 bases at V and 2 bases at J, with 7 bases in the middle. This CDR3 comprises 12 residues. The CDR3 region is CASSSYPYEQYF. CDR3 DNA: TGTGCCAGCAGCTCCTATCCCTACGAGCAGTACTTC.

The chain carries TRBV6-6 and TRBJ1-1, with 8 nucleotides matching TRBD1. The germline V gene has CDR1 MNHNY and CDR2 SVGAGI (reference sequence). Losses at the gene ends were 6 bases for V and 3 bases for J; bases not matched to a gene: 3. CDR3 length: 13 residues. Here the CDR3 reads CASRSQGDTEAFF. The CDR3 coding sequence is TGTGCCAGCAGGTCACAGGGGGACACTGAAGCTTTCTTT.

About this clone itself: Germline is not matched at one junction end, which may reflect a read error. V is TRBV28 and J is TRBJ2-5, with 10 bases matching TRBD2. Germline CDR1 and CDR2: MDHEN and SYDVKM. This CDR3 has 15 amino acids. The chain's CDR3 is CASSGTSDLQGTQYF. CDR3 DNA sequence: TGTGCCAGCTCCGGGACTAGCGATCTCCAAGGGACCCAGTACTTC.

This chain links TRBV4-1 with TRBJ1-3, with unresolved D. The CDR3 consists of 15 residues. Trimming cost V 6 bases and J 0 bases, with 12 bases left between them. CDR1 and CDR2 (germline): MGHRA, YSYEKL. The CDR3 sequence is CASRDGDLSGNTIYF. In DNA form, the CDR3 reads TGCGCCAGCAGGGACGGGGATCTCTCTGGAAACACCATATATTTT.

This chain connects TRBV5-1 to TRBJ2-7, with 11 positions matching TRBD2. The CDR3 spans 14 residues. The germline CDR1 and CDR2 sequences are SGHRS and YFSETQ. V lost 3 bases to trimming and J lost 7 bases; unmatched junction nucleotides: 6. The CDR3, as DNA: TGCGCCAGCAGCTCCGGGACTAGCGGATTAGAGCAGTACTTC. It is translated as CASSSGTSGLEQYF.

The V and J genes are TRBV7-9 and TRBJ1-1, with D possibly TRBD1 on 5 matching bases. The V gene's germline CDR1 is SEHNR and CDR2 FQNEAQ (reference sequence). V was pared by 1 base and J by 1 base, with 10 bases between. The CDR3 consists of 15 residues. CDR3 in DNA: TGTGCCAGCAGCTTAGGGTCAGGGCCGAACACTGAAGCTTTCTTT. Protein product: CASSLGSGPNTEAFF.

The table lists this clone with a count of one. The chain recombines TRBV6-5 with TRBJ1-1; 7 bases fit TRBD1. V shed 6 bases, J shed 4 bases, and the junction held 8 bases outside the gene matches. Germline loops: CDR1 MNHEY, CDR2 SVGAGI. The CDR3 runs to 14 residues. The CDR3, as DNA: TGTGCCAGCAGGGAGTTGACAGGGTTCACTGAAGCTTTCTTT. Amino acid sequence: CASRELTGFTEAFF.

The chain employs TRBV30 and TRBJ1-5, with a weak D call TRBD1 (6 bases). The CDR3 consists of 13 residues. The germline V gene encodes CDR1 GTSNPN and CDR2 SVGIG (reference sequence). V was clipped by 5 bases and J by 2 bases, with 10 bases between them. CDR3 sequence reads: CAWGRQGNQPQHF. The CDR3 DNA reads TGTGCCTGGGGGAGACAGGGCAATCAGCCCCAGCATTTT.

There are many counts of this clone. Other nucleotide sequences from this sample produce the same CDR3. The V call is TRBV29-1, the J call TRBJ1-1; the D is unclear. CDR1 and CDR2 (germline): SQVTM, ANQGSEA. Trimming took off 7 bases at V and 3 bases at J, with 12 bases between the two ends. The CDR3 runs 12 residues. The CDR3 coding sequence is TGCAGCGGGGGTGAAGAGTACACTGAAGCTTTCTTT. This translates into CSGGEEYTEAFF.

In DNA, the CDR3 is TGTGCCAGCAGTACTACTCGATCCCTGCCGAATTCACCCCTCCACTTT. Amino acid sequence: CASSTTRSLPNSPLHF. The chain combines TRBV5-5 with TRBJ1-6; no clear D gene. The CDR3 has 16 amino acids. The V gene's germline CDR1 is SGHKS and CDR2 YYEKEE (reference sequence). V was shortened by 5 bases and J by 7 bases, with 19 bases between the two germline ends.

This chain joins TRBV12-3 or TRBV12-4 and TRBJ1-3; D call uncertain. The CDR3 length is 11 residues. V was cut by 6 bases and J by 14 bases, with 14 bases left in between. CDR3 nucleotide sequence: TGTGCCAGCAGATACAACGACTGGTTATATTTT. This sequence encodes CASRYNDWLYF.

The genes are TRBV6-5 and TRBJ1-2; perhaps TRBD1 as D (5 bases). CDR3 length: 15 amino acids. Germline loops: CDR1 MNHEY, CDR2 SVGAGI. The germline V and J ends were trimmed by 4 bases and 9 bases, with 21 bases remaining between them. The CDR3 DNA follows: TGTGCCAGCAGTTTAAATGGGGGGGGTGCAGCAAGCTACACCTTC. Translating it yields CASSLNGGGAASYTF.

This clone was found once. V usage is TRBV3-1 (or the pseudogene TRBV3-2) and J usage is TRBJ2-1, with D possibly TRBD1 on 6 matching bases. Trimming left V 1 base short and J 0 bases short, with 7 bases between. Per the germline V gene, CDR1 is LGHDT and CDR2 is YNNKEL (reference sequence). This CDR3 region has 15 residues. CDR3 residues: CASSQGTDSYNEQFF. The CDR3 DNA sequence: TGTGCCAGCAGCCAAGGGACAGACTCCTACAATGAGCAGTTCTTC.

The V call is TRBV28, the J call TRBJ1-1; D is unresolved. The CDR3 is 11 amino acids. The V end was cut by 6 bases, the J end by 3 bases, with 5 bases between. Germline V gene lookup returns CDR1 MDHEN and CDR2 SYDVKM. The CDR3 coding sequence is TGTGCCAGCAGCTACGACACTGAAGCTTTCTTT. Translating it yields CASSYDTEAFF.

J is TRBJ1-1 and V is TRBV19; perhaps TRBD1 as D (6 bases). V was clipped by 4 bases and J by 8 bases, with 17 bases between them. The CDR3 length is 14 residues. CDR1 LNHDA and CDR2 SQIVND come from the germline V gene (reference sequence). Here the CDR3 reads CASSKSWGGQEAFF. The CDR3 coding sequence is TGTGCCAGTAGTAAGTCCTGGGGGGGGCAGGAAGCTTTCTTT.

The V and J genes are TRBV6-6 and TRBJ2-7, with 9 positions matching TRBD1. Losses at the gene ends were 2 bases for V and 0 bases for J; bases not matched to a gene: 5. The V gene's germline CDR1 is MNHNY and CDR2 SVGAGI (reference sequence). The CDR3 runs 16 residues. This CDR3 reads CASSYGDRDSSYEQYF. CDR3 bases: TGTGCCAGCAGTTACGGGGACAGGGATAGCTCCTACGAGCAGTACTTC.

In DNA form, the CDR3 reads TGTGCCAGCAGCGGGCGGGGAACGAACACCGGGGAGCTGTTTTTT. Translating it yields CASSGRGTNTGELFF. The chain couples TRBV9 to TRBJ2-2, with D possibly TRBD2 on 6 matching bases. The CDR3 has 15 residues. V was cut by 3 bases and J by 0 bases, with 9 bases left in between. Germline V gene data show CDR1 as SGDLS and CDR2 as YYNGEE.